The 5 T cell receptor beta chains in this list originate from one sample, sequenced in a study of CD8 T cells in Susac syndrome. An input of about 0.5 to 1 ug of RNA was subjected to reverse transcription using random hexamers. MiXCR, applied by TCRdb to the immunoSEQ multiplex PCR reads, yields one record per CDR3 protein. The table includes 25,000 to 35,000 distinct CDR3 sequences, 94% detected once. Sequenced: CD8+ T cells from PBMCs. The receptors come from a human donor in good health.

The gene calls are TRBV6-5 and TRBJ2-5, with D possibly being TRBD2 (7 bases). V was pared by 3 bases and J by 0 bases, with 11 bases between. The CDR3 consists of 15 residues. Germline assignment: CDR1 MNHEY and CDR2 SVGAGI. For the CDR3, the DNA is TGTGCCAGCAGTTATGGGGGGGCAGACCAAGAGACCCAGTACTTC. It translates to CASSYGGADQETQYF.

The chain combines TRBV19 with TRBJ1-5, with a weak D call TRBD1 (5 bases). Germline CDR1 LNHDA, CDR2 SQIVND (reference sequence). The V end lost 8 bases, the J end lost 5 bases, and 16 bases lay between the germline ends. This CDR3 contains 14 residues. In nucleotides, the CDR3 is TGTGCCAGTTTAGGGACGACCAGGGATCAGCCCCAGCATTTT. Amino acid sequence: CASLGTTRDQPQHF. The full variable domain, rest sourced from reference TRBV19 and TRBJ1-5, is DGGITQSPKYLFRKEGQNVTLSCEQNLNHDAMYWYRQDPGQGLRLIYYSQIVNDFQKGDIAEGYSVSREKKESFPLTVTSAQKNPTAFYLCASLGTTRDQPQHFGDGTRLSIL.

The chain has TRBV28 and TRBJ2-4; TRBD2 matches at 11 bases. CDR1 is MDHEN and CDR2 is SYDVKM in the germline V gene. Losses at the gene ends were 2 bases for V and 0 bases for J; bases not matched to a gene: 3. CDR3 length: 17 residues. CDR3: CASSLDSGGVAKNIQYF. The CDR3 coding sequence is TGTGCCAGCAGTTTAGATAGCGGGGGGGTAGCCAAAAACATTCAGTACTTC.

The chain combines TRBV29-1 with TRBJ2-2; TRBD1 or TRBD2 may be the D gene (5 bases each). Germline V CDR1 and CDR2: SQVTM, ANQGSEA. The CDR3 is made up of 16 amino acids. V shed 0 bases and J shed 3 bases, with 14 bases lying between them. CDR3 sequence (DNA): TGCAGCGTTGAAGAGGGCCAGGGAGTGGACACCGGGGAGCTGTTTTTT. It is translated as CSVEEGQGVDTGELFF.

The V call is TRBV12-5, the J call TRBJ2-3, with 8 bases that match TRBD1. Trimming removed 2 bases from V and 4 bases from J; junction bases left unmatched: 8. The CDR3 consists of 16 residues. Germline assignment: CDR1 LGHNT and CDR2 FRNRAP. The CDR3 DNA sequence: TGTGCTAGTGGTTTGAGACAGGGGATGGTGGCAGATACGCAGTATTTT. Translated, it gives CASGLRQGMVADTQYF. Based on the CDR3 plus reference TRBV12-5 and TRBJ2-3, the full variable domain is DARVTQTPRHKVTEMGQEVTMRCQPILGHNTVFWYRQTMMQGLELLAYFRNRAPLDDSGMPKDRFSAEMPDATLATLKIQPSEPRDSAVYFCASGLRQGMVADTQYFGPGTRLTVL.